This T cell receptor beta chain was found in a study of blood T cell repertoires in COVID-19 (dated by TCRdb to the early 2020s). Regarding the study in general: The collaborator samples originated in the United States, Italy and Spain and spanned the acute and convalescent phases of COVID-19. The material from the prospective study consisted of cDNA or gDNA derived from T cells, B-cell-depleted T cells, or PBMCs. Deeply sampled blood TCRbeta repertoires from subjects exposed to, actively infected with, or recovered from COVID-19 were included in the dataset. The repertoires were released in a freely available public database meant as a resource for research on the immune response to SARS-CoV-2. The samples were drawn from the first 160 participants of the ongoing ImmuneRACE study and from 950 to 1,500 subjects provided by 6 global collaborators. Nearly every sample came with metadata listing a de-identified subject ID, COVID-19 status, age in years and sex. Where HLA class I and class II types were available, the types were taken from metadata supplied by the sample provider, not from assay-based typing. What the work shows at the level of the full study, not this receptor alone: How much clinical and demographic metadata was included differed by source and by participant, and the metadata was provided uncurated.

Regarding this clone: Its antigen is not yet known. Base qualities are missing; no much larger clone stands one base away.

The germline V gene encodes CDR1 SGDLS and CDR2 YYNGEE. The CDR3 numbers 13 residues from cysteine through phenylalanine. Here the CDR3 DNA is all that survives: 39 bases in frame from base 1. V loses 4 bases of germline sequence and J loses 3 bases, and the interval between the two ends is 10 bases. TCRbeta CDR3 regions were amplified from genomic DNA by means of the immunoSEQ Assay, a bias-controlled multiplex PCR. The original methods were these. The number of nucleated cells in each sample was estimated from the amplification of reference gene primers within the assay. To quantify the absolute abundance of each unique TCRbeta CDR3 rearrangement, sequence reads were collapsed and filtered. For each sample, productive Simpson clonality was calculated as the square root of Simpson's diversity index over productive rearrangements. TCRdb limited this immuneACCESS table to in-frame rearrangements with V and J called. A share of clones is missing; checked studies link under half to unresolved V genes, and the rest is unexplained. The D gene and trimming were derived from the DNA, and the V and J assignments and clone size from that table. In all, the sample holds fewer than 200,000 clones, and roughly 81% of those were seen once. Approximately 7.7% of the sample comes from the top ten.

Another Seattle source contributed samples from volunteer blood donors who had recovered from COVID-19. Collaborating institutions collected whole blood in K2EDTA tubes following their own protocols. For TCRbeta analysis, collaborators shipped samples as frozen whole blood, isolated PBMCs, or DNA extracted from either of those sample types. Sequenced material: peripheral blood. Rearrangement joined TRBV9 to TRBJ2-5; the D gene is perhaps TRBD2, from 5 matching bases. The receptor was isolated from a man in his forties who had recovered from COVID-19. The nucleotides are TGTGCCAGCAGCCTCGGGGTGAAAGAGACCCAGTACTTC. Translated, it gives CASSLGVKETQYF.